The sequence of this T cell receptor beta chain was determined in a study of Ad26.COV2.S vaccination and SARS-CoV-2 variants. Findings and limits, study-wide: In vaccinated individuals, spike-specific CD8+ and CD4+ T cell responses reportedly displayed substantial breadth. Recipients of either vaccine or placebo displayed similar breadth of non-spike TCRs. The TCR-based breadth and depth measures might underestimate overall T cell responses. The placebo group had lower spike-specific TCR breadth than the vaccine recipients did.

Data came from immunoSEQ multiplex PCR; TCRdb stores just in-frame clones and leaves some out. The sample yields roughly 380,000 clones, approximately 90% seen once. With regard to this clone: Its antigen remains unidentified.

Germline V gene data show CDR1 as MNHEY and CDR2 as SVGEGT. This CDR3 has 15 residues. V dropped 0 bases and J dropped 13; count of bases not matched to a gene: 11. V usage is TRBV6-2 or TRBV6-3 and J usage is TRBJ1-1, with 10 positions matching TRBD1. The origin of this receptor is a human donor who had recovered from COVID-19. Material: peripheral blood, obtained after recovery from COVID-19. CDR3 sequence (DNA): TGTGCCAGCAGTTACTCCCGGACAGGGGGTAATAAGGTTTTCTTT. Residues: CASSYSRTGGNKVFF.